This T cell receptor beta chain appears in the sequencing data of a study of T cells in Graves' hyperthyroidism and ophthalmopathy. Findings and caveats of the study: Ophthalmopathy stood apart from stable hyperthyroidism in a 13 V-J model. The model identified upcoming ophthalmopathy a median around 7.1 months ahead of onset.

Concerning this clonotype: Antigen unknown. One end of the junction does not line up with germline, which may come from a read error.

The CDR3 spans 14 residues. Germline loops: CDR1 MNHNS, CDR2 SASEGT. PBMCs were obtained from 9.5 to 10 ml fresh peripheral blood. What was amplified from RNA transcripts were TCR beta CDR3 regions. The HTBI primer set was used in a first-round RT-PCR of the TCR CDR3. TCRdb redid the calling of the multiplex PCR reads with MiXCR, one entry per CDR3 protein. The sample lists 450,000 to 550,000 distinct CDR3 sequences, around a quarter occurring once. This clonotype originated in a woman aged 30 to 39 with Graves' ophthalmopathy. The sequencing sample was made of blood. This sequence joins TRBV6-1 and TRBJ1-2, with D unclear. The CDR3 nucleotides read TGTGCCAGCAGTGCTCCTGTCGGGAACTATGGTTACACCTTC. Translating it yields CASSAPVGNYGYTF.